Listed below are T cell receptor beta chains from one sample, sequenced in a study of blood T cell repertoires in COVID-19. Measured with immunoSEQ multiplex PCR; TCRdb has only the in-frame clones, and not every one. The table has tens of thousands of clones, about 85% seen once; the top ten hold approximately 23%. Sample: peripheral blood. Receptors were obtained from a woman aged 80 or over in a cohort sampled during active or convalescent COVID-19. The CDR3 runs from the conserved cysteine through the conserved F or W. The D gene is left open where the match is weak. The listing skips clone size in some rows; elsewhere it reads once, few, many or a size class.

V,size,J,D,CDR3,DNA
TRBV5-1,NA,TRBJ2-3,NA,CASSNPGGTDTQYF,TGCGCCAGCAGCAACCCGGGAGGCACAGATACGCAGTATTTT
TRBV3-1/TRBV3-2,many,TRBJ1-1,NA,CASSQARLGRNTEAFF,TGTGCCAGCAGCCAAGCCCGCCTGGGCAGGAACACTGAAGCTTTCTTT
TRBV10-1,NA,TRBJ1-6,NA,CASRVGIGGSPLHF,TGCGCCAGCAGAGTGGGTATAGGGGGTTCACCCCTCCACTTT
TRBV27,NA,TRBJ1-3,NA,CASSNRGSGNTIYF,TGTGCCAGCAGTAACCGGGGGTCCGGAAACACCATATATTTT
TRBV3-1/TRBV3-2,NA,TRBJ2-3,NA,CASSQVGGARTDTQYF,TGTGCCAGCAGCCAAGTTGGGGGCGCCAGGACAGATACGCAGTATTTT
TRBV4-3,NA,TRBJ1-2,NA,CASSQPGQLYGYTF,TGCGCCAGCAGCCAACCCGGACAGCTATATGGCTACACCTTC
TRBV5-1,few,TRBJ1-2,TRBD1,CASSLETGVGYGYTF,TGCGCCAGCAGCTTGGAAACAGGGGTTGGCTATGGCTACACCTTC
TRBV7-8,NA,TRBJ2-7,NA,CASSLQYRDYEQYF,TGTGCCAGCAGCTTACAATACAGGGACTACGAGCAGTACTTC
TRBV30,NA,TRBJ2-2,NA,CAWRHRGGTGELFF,TGTGCCTGGAGGCACAGGGGAGGCACCGGGGAGCTGTTTTTT
TRBV11-3,NA,TRBJ1-4,NA,CASSLTPGYYPEKLFF,TGTGCCAGCAGCCTTACCCCGGGGTACTACCCTGAAAAACTGTTTTTT
TRBV7-8,NA,TRBJ2-6,NA,CASSVTGTGANVLTF,TGTGCCAGCAGCGTTACAGGGACTGGGGCCAACGTCCTGACTTTC
TRBV2,NA,TRBJ2-5,TRBD2,CASSEVVAGIAETQYF,TGTGCCAGCAGTGAAGTAGTAGCGGGGATTGCGGAGACCCAGTACTTC
TRBV7-2,NA,TRBJ1-2,NA,CASSSPGGGYTF,TGTGCCAGCAGCTCCCCGGGTGGGGGCTACACCTTC
TRBV18,NA,TRBJ1-2,TRBD1,CASSPGQGAFYGYTF,TGTGCCAGCTCGCCGGGACAGGGGGCGTTCTATGGCTACACCTTC
TRBV29-1,NA,TRBJ1-6,NA,CSVSDGGQNSPLHF,TGCAGCGTTTCGGACGGGGGGCAGAATTCACCCCTCCACTTT
TRBV12-3/TRBV12-4,NA,TRBJ1-2,TRBD1,CASSSQGANGYTF,TGTGCCAGCAGTTCACAGGGGGCAAATGGCTACACCTTC
TRBV3-1/TRBV3-2,NA,TRBJ2-7,TRBD2,CASSAGLAGAYEQYF,TGTGCCAGCAGCGCGGGACTAGCGGGAGCCTACGAGCAGTACTTC
TRBV19,NA,TRBJ1-6,TRBD1,CAGGGTGYNSPLHF,TGTGCCGGAGGGGGGACAGGTTATAATTCACCCCTCCACTTT
TRBV3-1/TRBV3-2,NA,TRBJ2-7,TRBD1,CASSRDRGLEQYF,TGTGCCAGCAGCCGGGACAGGGGCCTCGAGCAGTACTTC
TRBV28,NA,TRBJ2-3,TRBD2,CATLAGGRGDTQYF,TGTGCCACTTTAGCGGGGGGGCGCGGAGATACGCAGTATTTT
TRBV7-9,NA,TRBJ1-5,NA,CASSGAAASQPQHF,TGTGCCAGCAGCGGAGCTGCCGCAAGTCAGCCCCAGCATTTT
TRBV2,NA,TRBJ2-3,TRBD2,CASSEPHPGGGTDTQYF,TGTGCCAGCAGTGAACCCCATCCGGGAGGGGGGACAGATACGCAGTATTTT
TRBV4-3,NA,TRBJ2-7,NA,CASCQYTPGLSSYEQYF,TGCGCCAGCTGCCAATACACTCCGGGACTTAGCTCCTACGAGCAGTACTTC
TRBV4-2,few,TRBJ1-6,NA,CASSQDKGVDSPLHF,TGTGCCAGCAGCCAAGATAAAGGGGTGGACTCACCCCTCCACTTT
TRBV5-1,NA,TRBJ2-2,TRBD2,CASSRTSGSGELFF,TGCGCCAGCAGCCGGACTAGCGGGAGTGGGGAGCTGTTTTTT
TRBV28,NA,TRBJ1-6,TRBD1,CASSSGTGVSPLHF,TGTGCCAGCAGTTCCGGGACAGGGGTGTCACCCCTCCACTTT
TRBV2,NA,TRBJ1-2,NA,CASSVGSYYGYTF,TGTGCCAGCAGTGTCGGGTCGTACTATGGCTACACCTTC
TRBV2,NA,TRBJ2-3,NA,CASSDGLLTDTQYF,TGTGCCAGCAGTGATGGGCTATTAACAGATACGCAGTATTTT
TRBV19,NA,TRBJ2-1,NA,CASSIEAREWNEQFF,TGTGCCAGTAGTATAGAAGCACGGGAGTGGAATGAGCAGTTCTTC
TRBV20-1,once,TRBJ1-1,NA,CSARRSGEAFF,TGCAGTGCTAGGCGGTCGGGGGAGGCTTTCTTT
TRBV9,NA,TRBJ1-1,TRBD1,CASSVGGQLNTEAFF,TGTGCCAGCAGCGTAGGGGGACAGCTAAACACTGAAGCTTTCTTT
TRBV3-1/TRBV3-2,once,TRBJ2-7,TRBD2,CASSQGGTSGRKYF,TGTGCCAGCAGCCAAGGAGGGACTAGCGGGAGGAAGTACTTC
TRBV4-1,NA,TRBJ2-7,TRBD1,CASSQTHSTGPYSYEQYF,TGCGCCAGCAGCCAAACGCACTCGACAGGGCCCTACTCCTACGAGCAGTACTTC
TRBV30,NA,TRBJ2-1,NA,CAWSLGGGPYNEQFF,TGTGCCTGGAGTCTAGGGGGAGGGCCCTACAATGAGCAGTTCTTC
TRBV2,NA,TRBJ2-7,TRBD1,CASSEGTGLAYEQYF,TGTGCCAGCAGTGAAGGGACAGGCCTCGCCTACGAGCAGTACTTC
TRBV7-2,NA,TRBJ2-5,NA,CASSLGSSVETQYF,TGTGCCAGCAGCTTAGGGTCGTCGGTAGAGACCCAGTACTTC
TRBV4-3,NA,TRBJ2-3,NA,CASSPGENTQYF,TGCGCCAGCAGCCCCGGGGAGAATACGCAGTATTTT
TRBV7-8,NA,TRBJ1-3,NA,CASSTLRGGSGNTIYF,TGTGCCAGCAGCACCCTCAGGGGTGGCTCTGGAAACACCATATATTTT
TRBV5-1,NA,TRBJ2-7,NA,CASSLVGGLSNEQYF,TGCGCCAGCAGCTTGGTTGGCGGGCTCTCGAACGAGCAGTACTTC
TRBV7-9,NA,TRBJ2-2,TRBD1,CASARTGTALTGELFF,TGTGCCAGCGCAAGAACCGGGACAGCACTCACCGGGGAGCTGTTTTTT
TRBV5-8,NA,TRBJ1-6,NA,CASSLHGRGYNSPLHF,TGTGCCAGCAGCCTACACGGTCGGGGGTATAATTCACCCCTCCACTTT
TRBV9,NA,TRBJ2-5,NA,CASSVGRGGETQYF,TGTGCCAGCAGCGTAGGGCGGGGAGGTGAGACCCAGTACTTC
TRBV29-1,NA,TRBJ2-3,NA,CSVVVTASTDTQYF,TGCAGCGTTGTCGTGACAGCTAGCACAGATACGCAGTATTTT
TRBV7-3,NA,TRBJ2-3,NA,CASSSGAGRYTDTQYF,TGTGCCAGCAGCTCAGGGGCGGGTCGATACACAGATACGCAGTATTTT
TRBV5-4,NA,TRBJ2-1,TRBD2,CASSRTSGSGNEQFF,TGTGCCAGCAGCAGGACTAGCGGGAGTGGCAATGAGCAGTTCTTC
TRBV12-3/TRBV12-4,few,TRBJ2-7,NA,CASSSTRPYEQYF,TGTGCCAGCAGCTCCACGAGGCCCTACGAGCAGTACTTC
TRBV7-9,NA,TRBJ1-2,NA,CASSQRTANYGYTF,TGTGCCAGCAGCCAACGGACAGCTAACTATGGCTACACCTTC
TRBV5-1,once,TRBJ1-1,TRBD1,CASSRTGGLDTEAFF,TGCGCCAGCAGCAGAACAGGGGGCTTGGACACTGAAGCTTTCTTT
TRBV27,NA,TRBJ1-2,NA,CASSLQGSYGYTF,TGTGCCAGCAGTTTACAGGGGAGCTATGGCTACACCTTC
TRBV4-1,NA,TRBJ2-2,TRBD2,CASSTSGRNTGELFF,TGCGCCAGCAGCACCAGCGGGAGGAACACCGGGGAGCTGTTTTTT
TRBV4-1,NA,TRBJ2-3,NA,CASSQSKAGSTDTQYF,TGCGCCAGCAGCCAATCGAAGGCCGGGAGCACAGATACGCAGTATTTT
TRBV10-2,NA,TRBJ2-3,TRBD2,CASSETKTSGSSHF,TGCGCCAGCAGTGAGACAAAGACTAGCGGGAGTAGTCATTTT
TRBV27,NA,TRBJ2-3,NA,CASSLTLLGGSTDTQYF,TGTGCCAGCAGTTTAACCCTCCTAGGGGGAAGCACAGATACGCAGTATTTT
TRBV30,NA,TRBJ2-5,NA,CAWTISETQYF,TGTGCCTGGACTATCTCGGAGACCCAGTACTTC
TRBV13,NA,TRBJ1-1,TRBD1,CASSPGTGGAFF,TGTGCCAGCAGCCCTGGGACAGGGGGTGCTTTCTTT